What follows are 21 T cell receptor beta chains derived from one specimen sequenced in a study of early T cells in non-severe SARS-CoV-2 infection. TCRdb called the 5' RACE reads again in MiXCR, with one record for every CDR3 protein. The repertoire includes about 90,000 distinct CDR3 sequences, about 12% of them detected once, and approximately 4.7% sits in the top ten. The material sequenced was whole blood, taken at baseline. These receptors originate from an adult who was a healthcare worker with PCR-confirmed SARS-CoV-2 infection or an uninfected control (not recorded which).

The gene calls are TRBV7-6 and TRBJ2-7; 8 nucleotides agree with TRBD2. Trimming cost V 5 bases and J 6 bases; bases outside gene matches: 9. Per germline, CDR1 SGHVS and CDR2 FNYEAQ. The length of the CDR3 is 14 residues. CDR3: CASSEAGVRREQYF. CDR3 nucleotide sequence: TGTGCCAGCAGCGAAGCGGGAGTCAGGCGCGAGCAGTACTTC.

The chain uses TRBV28 and TRBJ2-7, with D uncertain. V lost 7 bases to trimming and J lost 6 bases, with 19 bases between them. Germline CDR1 reads MDHEN; CDR2 reads SYDVKM. This CDR3 comprises 14 residues. CDR3 loop: CASTLRLTYSEQYF. Written as DNA, the CDR3 is TGTGCCAGCACCTTACGGTTGACTTACTCCGAGCAGTACTTC. Using reference TRBV28 and TRBJ2-7 for the parts outside the CDR3, the full variable domain is DVKVTQSSRYLVKRTGEKVFLECVQDMDHENMFWYRQDPGLGLRLIYFSYDVKMKEKGDIPEGYSVSREKKERFSLILESASTNQTSMYLCASTLRLTYSEQYFGPGTRLTVT.

CDR3 nucleotides: TGCGCCAGCAGTGGGGGACTAGGTAGTTCAGATACGCAGTATTTT. Protein sequence: CASSGGLGSSDTQYF. The chain uses TRBV10-2 and TRBJ2-3; 8 nucleotides agree with TRBD2. The CDR3 has 15 residues. Per germline, CDR1 WSHSY and CDR2 SAAADI. The V and J ends lost 4 bases and 4 bases, in that order; junction bases with no gene match: 7.

J is TRBJ2-1 and V is TRBV20-1; perhaps D is TRBD1 or TRBD2 (5 bases each). The CDR3 loop spans 14 amino acids. Germline-derived CDR1 and CDR2 are DFQATT and SNEGSKA (reference sequence). The ends were cut back, 1 base at V and 10 bases at J, with 17 bases in the middle. The CDR3 reads CSARGGTPHSEQFF. The CDR3, as DNA: TGCAGTGCTAGAGGGGGGACCCCTCATTCCGAGCAGTTCTTC.

This clonotype came up many times. The rearrangement uses TRBV12-3 or TRBV12-4 and TRBJ2-1; 8 nucleotides align to TRBD1. The CDR3 extends over 15 amino acids. With V trimmed by 6 bases and J by 5 bases, 9 bases remained unmatched. The chain's CDR3 is CASSLTGASDNEQFF. CDR3 nucleotide sequence: TGTGCCAGCAGCCTGACAGGGGCAAGCGACAATGAGCAGTTCTTC.

A few counts support this clonotype. The chain employs TRBV3-1 and TRBJ1-2; no definite D call. Germline lookup yields CDR1 LGHDT and CDR2 YNNKEL (reference sequence). Trimming cost V 1 base and J 2 bases, with 8 bases left between them. This CDR3 contains 14 residues. The CDR3, as DNA: TGTGCCAGCAGCCAAGTCGGCGGAAACTATGGCTACACCTTC. Protein: CASSQVGGNYGYTF.

This clonotype was seen only a few times. The chain has TRBV14 and TRBJ2-7; D may be TRBD2 (6 bases). The CDR3 consists of 15 residues. V lost 0 bases and J 4 bases, leaving 13 bases between the germline ends. Germline CDR1 and CDR2: SGHDN and FVKESK. CDR3 amino acids: CASSQETGSRYEQYF. The CDR3 bases are TGTGCCAGCAGCCAAGAAACCGGGAGTCGATACGAGCAGTACTTC.

V usage is TRBV30 and J usage is TRBJ2-1; the match to TRBD2 covers 10 bases. V was pared by 5 bases and J by 8 bases, with 9 bases of the junction left unmatched. Germline V gene lookup returns CDR1 GTSNPN and CDR2 SVGIG (reference sequence). The CDR3 is 14 residues long. CDR3 DNA: TGTGCCTGGGTTGAGCGGGGGGGTTTTTATGAGCAGTTCTTC. Translated: CAWVERGGFYEQFF.

This rearrangement joins TRBV11-3 to TRBJ2-7, with D possibly TRBD1 on 5 matching bases. The CDR3 is 16 amino acids. Per germline, CDR1 SGHNT and CDR2 YENEEA. Deletions cut 0 bases from V and 0 bases from J, with 12 bases between. CDR3 sequence (DNA): TGTGCCAGCAGCTTAGACCCAGGGTCTAGCTCCTACGAGCAGTACTTC. Translating it yields CASSLDPGSSSYEQYF.

This chain connects TRBV25-1 to TRBJ1-2; possible D gene TRBD1, 6 bases. In germline, CDR1 is MGHDK, CDR2 SYGVNS. The CDR3 consists of 14 residues. Trimming stripped 4 bases from V and 3 bases from J, with 12 bases between. DNA of the CDR3: TGTGCCAGCAGTGCTACAGGGCCCGACTATGGCTACACCTTC. This sequence encodes CASSATGPDYGYTF.

This clonotype was observed a few times. The chain has TRBV28 and TRBJ2-1; 9 bases are shared with TRBD2. The CDR3 length is 16 residues. Germline assignment: CDR1 MDHEN and CDR2 SYDVKM. J gave up 0 bases and V 7 bases, and 7 bases lay outside the gene matches. The DNA for the CDR3 is TGTGCCAGCACCTCGACTAGCGGAAGCTCCTACAATGAGCAGTTCTTC. This codes for CASTSTSGSSYNEQFF.

This clonotype was detected only a few times. This sequence joins TRBV30 and TRBJ2-3; D may be TRBD2 (5 bases). The germline V and J ends were trimmed by 2 bases and 6 bases, with 12 bases remaining between them. CDR3 length: 13 residues. Germline loops: CDR1 GTSNPN, CDR2 SVGIG (reference sequence). The CDR3 DNA sequence: TGTGCCTGGAGTATGGAAACGGGGGATACGCAGTATTTT. It codes for CAWSMETGDTQYF. Variable domain in full (rest from reference TRBV30 and TRBJ2-3): SQTIHQWPATLVQPVGSPLSLECTVEGTSNPNLYWYRQAAGRGLQLLFYSVGIGQISSEVPQNLSASRPQDRQFILSSKKLLLSDSGFYLCAWSMETGDTQYFGPGTRLTVL.

The V call is TRBV9, the J call TRBJ2-3, with 7 positions matching TRBD2. From germline, CDR1 is SGDLS and CDR2 YYNGEE. The CDR3 length is 17 residues. Trimming at V came to 0 bases and at J to 5 bases, leaving 12 bases not matched to a gene. CDR3: CASSVESGRALRDTQYF. The DNA for the CDR3 is TGTGCCAGCAGCGTAGAGAGTGGGAGGGCGCTTCGAGATACGCAGTATTTT. The whole variable domain, filled in from reference TRBV9 and TRBJ2-3, reads DSGVTQTPKHLITATGQRVTLRCSPRSGDLSVYWYQQSLDQGLQFLIQYYNGEERAKGNILERFSAQQFPDLHSELNLSSLELGDSALYFCASSVESGRALRDTQYFGPGTRLTVL.

The rearrangement joins TRBV12-3 or TRBV12-4 to TRBJ1-4; D call uncertain. Trimming cost V 4 bases and J 8 bases, with 11 bases left between them. The CDR3 totals 13 residues. CDR3 sequence: CASSWRIGEKLFF. DNA of the CDR3: TGTGCCAGCAGTTGGAGGATCGGGGAAAAACTGTTTTTT.

This clonotype was seen a few times. This chain connects TRBV6-1 to TRBJ2-1, with D possibly TRBD2 on 5 matching bases. V lost 0 bases and J lost 15, with 12 bases in between. CDR3 length equals 12 residues. Per the germline V gene, CDR1 is MNHNS and CDR2 is SASEGT. The CDR3 DNA sequence: TGTGCCAGCAGTGAAGCCGCTAGCATAGGGTTCTTC. This translates into CASSEAASIGFF.

This chain links TRBV12-3 or TRBV12-4 with TRBJ1-2; 7 bases fit TRBD1. This CDR3 has 14 residues. Trimming took 1 base from V and 4 from J; bases not matched to a gene: 3. The CDR3 nucleotides are TGTGCCAGCAGTTTAGAGGGGGCGGCCTATGGCTACACCTTC. This codes for CASSLEGAAYGYTF.

This clonotype appeared a few times. V gene TRBV7-9 combines with J gene TRBJ2-2; 11 bases agree with TRBD2. Trimming at V came to 0 bases and at J to 6 bases, leaving 3 bases not matched to a gene. There are 16 residues in the CDR3. Germline V gives CDR1 SEHNR, CDR2 FQNEAQ (reference sequence). The CDR3 here is CASSLALAGGSGELFF. CDR3 sequence (DNA): TGTGCCAGCAGCTTAGCTCTAGCGGGAGGTTCCGGGGAGCTGTTTTTT. Based on the CDR3 plus reference TRBV7-9 and TRBJ2-2, the full variable domain is DTGVSQNPRHKITKRGQNVTFRCDPISEHNRLYWYRQTLGQGPEFLTYFQNEAQLEKSRLLSDRFSAERPKGSFSTLEIQRTEQGDSAMYLCASSLALAGGSGELFFGEGSRLTVL.

This rearrangement joins TRBV2 to TRBJ2-1; D may be TRBD2 (6 bases). The CDR3 sequence is 13 residues long. Trimming left V 6 bases short and J 8 bases short, with 14 bases between. CDR1 SNHLY and CDR2 FYNNEI come from the germline V gene. The CDR3 reads CASSPGGWDEQFF. CDR3 DNA sequence: TGTGCCAGCAGCCCCGGGGGATGGGATGAGCAGTTCTTC.

The chain employs TRBV10-3 and TRBJ1-2; 9 bases fit TRBD1. The germline V gene encodes CDR1 ENHRY and CDR2 SYGVKD. The CDR3 contains 15 residues. V dropped 10 bases and J dropped 4; count of bases not matched to a gene: 13. CDR3 DNA: TGTGCCACCGGGGACAGGGCAAATGCTTCCTATGGCTACACCTTC. Residues: CATGDRANASYGYTF.

The rearrangement joins TRBV3-1 to TRBJ2-3, with unresolved D. The CDR3 sequence is 15 residues long. Germline V gene lookup returns CDR1 LGHDT and CDR2 YNNKEL (reference sequence). Trimming stripped 4 bases from V and 2 bases from J, with 13 bases between. The DNA for the CDR3 is TGTGCCAGCAGCCCGGGCAGGTCATACACAGATACGCAGTATTTT. This encodes CASSPGRSYTDTQYF.

This clonotype came up many times. The chain combines TRBV20-1 with TRBJ2-3; 11 bases are shared with TRBD2. The CDR3 extends over 13 amino acids. The V and J ends lost 7 bases and 3 bases, in that order; junction bases with no gene match: 3. CDR1 DFQATT and CDR2 SNEGSKA come from the germline V gene (reference sequence). CDR3 sequence (DNA): TGCAGTGTCCCTAGCGGGGGGACAGATACGCAGTATTTT. Translation: CSVPSGGTDTQYF.